This T cell receptor beta chain was sequenced in a study of molecular identifiers for immune sequencing clone quantification. Previously reported methods and listed TCR primers produced the bulk TCR libraries. TCRdb re-derived calls from the PCR reads in MiXCR, one entry per CDR3 protein. The repertoire holds about 640,000 distinct CDR3 sequences, with just under 20% as singletons. Between the trimmed V and J ends, which lost 1 base and 5 bases, there was a span of 15 bases. The CDR3 has 15 residues. Germline V gene lookup returns CDR1 LGHDT and CDR2 YNNKEL (reference sequence). Using a CD8+CD4-CCR7+CD45RA+ phenotype, naive CD8 T cells were sorted. Overall study results and limits: A shared barcode on identical TCR molecules could lead to underestimated sizes for highly expanded clones.

This clonotype appeared many times. Its cognate antigen is unknown. This TCR came from a human donor in good health. Some libraries in this study had Jurkat cell RNA spiked in. Sequencing input: naive CD8+ T cells from blood, with Jurkat cell RNA spiked in. Subset here: FACS-sorted CD8+CD4-CCR7+CD45RA+ naive T cells. The chain combines TRBV3-1 with TRBJ2-7; unclear D gene. This chain's CDR3 is CASSQGASAGDEQYF. The CDR3 DNA sequence: TGTGCCAGCAGCCAAGGGGCCTCGGCAGGCGACGAGCAGTACTTC.